Presented here are 22 T cell receptor beta chains from one specimen sequenced in a study of molecular identifiers for immune sequencing clone quantification. One entry per CDR3 protein results from TCRdb running MiXCR on the PCR reads. The profile shows some 320,000 distinct CDR3 sequences, 20% to 25% of them singletons. The sequencing sample was made of naive CD8+ T cells from blood, with Jurkat cell RNA spiked in. Subset denoted: FACS-sorted CD8+CD4-CCR7+CD45RA+ naive T cells. The receptors originated from a human donor in good health. Some libraries in this study had Jurkat cell RNA spiked in.

A note on this clonotype: This may come from a read error, since a much larger clone is one base off. The rearrangement uses TRBV14 and TRBJ1-1; perhaps TRBD1 as D (6 bases). The CDR3 has 13 residues. CDR1 and CDR2 from the germline V gene are SGHDN and FVKESK. DNA of the CDR3: TGTGCCAGCAGTCACAGGGATGAGACTGAAGCTCTCTTT. It yields the protein CASSHRDETEALF.

In its sample, this clonotype was seen a few times. The chain uses TRBV19 and TRBJ1-2; tentative D call: TRBD1 (6 bases). The CDR3 is 16 amino acids. In germline, CDR1 is LNHDA, CDR2 SQIVND (reference sequence). Trimming left V 6 bases short and J 7 bases short, with 24 bases between. CDR3 DNA: TGTGCCAGTAGGACCGGGACAAGGACGGCGGAGCGTGGCTACACCTTC. This encodes CASRTGTRTAERGYTF.

The table lists this clonotype with many counts. V gene TRBV27 combines with J gene TRBJ2-3, with unresolved D. The V end was cut by 10 bases, the J end by 6 bases, with 11 bases between. Germline V gene lookup returns CDR1 MNHEY and CDR2 SMNVEV (reference sequence). CDR3 length: 11 amino acids. Written as DNA, the CDR3 is TGTGCCACCAAGGTACGGGATACGCAGTATTTT. Its translation is CATKVRDTQYF.

In this sample, this clonotype turned up once. One base away lies a much larger clone, so this may be a sequencing read error. The V gene is TRBV12-3 or TRBV12-4, the J gene TRBJ2-2; D possibly matches TRBD1 or TRBD2 (5 bases each). There are 14 residues in the CDR3. In nucleotides, the CDR3 is TGTGCCAGCAGAAGGACATATAACACCGGGGAGCAGTTTTTT. Protein product: CASRRTYNTGEQFF.

This clonotype was seen many times. V gene TRBV24-1 combines with J gene TRBJ1-1; a possible D gene is TRBD1 (5 bases). V gave up 3 bases and J gave up 4 bases, with 5 bases separating them. Germline-derived CDR1 and CDR2 are KGHDR and SFDVKD. CDR3 length equals 12 residues. The CDR3 DNA is TGTGCCACCAGTGATGGGGGCACTGAAGCTTTCTTT. Amino acid sequence: CATSDGGTEAFF.

Note on this clonotype: A much larger clone lies a single base off, so this may be a read error. The V call is TRBV7-6, the J call TRBJ2-3; D is possibly TRBD1 (5 bases). The DNA end favors TRBJ1-5, so the J call may be wrong. The CDR3 sequence is 17 residues long. Germline lookup yields CDR1 SGHVS and CDR2 FNYEAQ. The CDR3 bases are TGTGCCAGCAGCTTGGATATAGCGGGCCTCGTGACAGATACGCAGCATTTT. Amino acids: CASSLDIAGLVTDTQHF.

This clonotype showed up just a few times. The CDR3, as DNA: TGTGCCAGCAGTTATGAGGCGCGTGGTGATCAGCCCCAGCATTTT. Protein sequence: CASSYEARGDQPQHF. The rearrangement uses TRBV6-2 or TRBV6-3 and TRBJ1-5; D is unclear. Trimming left V 3 bases short and J 5 bases short, with 14 bases between. The CDR3 has 15 amino acids. CDR1 MNHEY and CDR2 SVGEGT come from the germline V gene.

This clonotype showed up many times. The chain has TRBV28 and TRBJ2-7, with TRBD1 identical over 8 bases. The germline gives CDR1 MDHEN, CDR2 SYDVKM. CDR3 length: 13 amino acids. The V gene end was trimmed by 6 bases and the J gene end by 7 bases; junction bases not matched to a gene: 8. In DNA, the CDR3 is TGTGCCAGCAGACCGGGACAGGTCGTGGAGCAGTACTTC. Protein: CASRPGQVVEQYF.

V is TRBV6-2 or TRBV6-3 and J is TRBJ1-3; D uncertain. This CDR3 has 15 residues. V lost 2 bases and J 0 bases, leaving 8 bases between the germline ends. Germline-derived CDR1 and CDR2 are MNHEY and SVGEGT. The CDR3 reads CASSYAEFSGNTIYF. CDR3 coding DNA: TGTGCCAGCAGTTACGCAGAGTTCTCTGGAAACACCATATATTTT.

About this clonotype itself: The CDR3 does not end in the conserved phenylalanine or tryptophan, so this is likely a read error. Because the CDR3's place on the DNA is in doubt, the DNA is left out and the CDR3 is given as listed by TCRdb. V gene TRBV7-5 combines with J gene TRBJ1-5; no DNA check was done on the table's D call, TRBD1. TRBV7-5 is flagged as a pseudogene. Inclusive of both ends, the CDR3 amounts to 15 amino acids. The CDR3 loop is CISVPEKGVYQPQHL.

Points on this clonotype: Just one base apart from a much larger clone, this may be a read error. The V call is TRBV28, the J call TRBJ2-7; D possibly matches TRBD1 or TRBD2 (5 bases each). V shed 5 bases and J shed 6 bases, with 20 bases lying between them. The CDR3 loop spans 15 amino acids. Germline V gives CDR1 MDHEN, CDR2 SYDVKM. The CDR3 region has the DNA TGTGCCAGCAGTGCAACCGGGACCCCAAATCCCGAGCAGTACTTC. This sequence encodes CASSATGTPNPEQYF.

The J gene is TRBJ2-7, the V gene TRBV6-2 or TRBV6-3; the match to TRBD1 covers 9 bases. Germline V lookup: CDR1 MNHEY, CDR2 SVGEGT. Trimming removed 6 bases from V and 9 bases from J; junction bases left unmatched: 12. This CDR3 comprises 14 residues. The chain's CDR3 is CASSPGQGHFGQYF. The DNA of the CDR3 is TGTGCCAGCAGCCCGGGACAGGGTCATTTTGGGCAGTACTTC.

This clonotype was picked up many times. This chain joins TRBV7-9 and TRBJ2-2; 8 positions match TRBD1. Germline V gene lookup returns CDR1 SEHNR and CDR2 FQNEAQ (reference sequence). The V segment lost 4 bases and the J segment 6 bases; nucleotides outside the gene matches: 7. The CDR3 covers 15 residues. CDR3 protein: CASSSYRGEAGELFF. The CDR3 DNA reads TGTGCCAGCAGCTCCTACAGGGGGGAAGCCGGGGAGCTGTTTTTT. Drawing the rest from reference TRBV7-9 and TRBJ2-2, the complete variable domain is DTGVSQNPRHKITKRGQNVTFRCDPISEHNRLYWYRQTLGQGPEFLTYFQNEAQLEKSRLLSDRFSAERPKGSFSTLEIQRTEQGDSAMYLCASSSYRGEAGELFFGEGSRLTVL.

This sequence joins TRBV20-1 and TRBJ2-7; D ambiguous. The germline CDR1 and CDR2 sequences are DFQATT and SNEGSKA (reference sequence). Trimming stripped 0 bases from V and 0 bases from J, with 12 bases between. This CDR3 spans 15 amino acids. DNA for the CDR3: TGCAGTGCTAGAGATCTCCAAGTAAGCTCCTACGAGCAGTACTTC. Amino acid sequence: CSARDLQVSSYEQYF.

The J gene is TRBJ2-3, the V gene TRBV3-1; D possibly corresponds to TRBD2 (5 bases). Trimming pared 0 bases from V and 2 bases from J, leaving 12 bases between. The CDR3 spans 16 residues. Germline CDR1 reads LGHDT; CDR2 reads YNNKEL (reference sequence). CDR3 sequence: CASSQDVGSYTDTQYF. As DNA, the CDR3 is TGTGCCAGCAGCCAAGATGTGGGGAGCTACACAGATACGCAGTATTTT.

This clonotype has only a few counts. This chain links TRBV7-9 with TRBJ2-7; tentatively, D is TRBD2 (5 bases). Germline V gene data show CDR1 as SEHNR and CDR2 as FQNEAQ (reference sequence). This CDR3 spans 13 amino acids. Between the trimmed V and J ends, which lost 5 bases and 4 bases, there was a span of 12 bases. Here the CDR3 reads CASSPEERYEQYF. The CDR3, as DNA: TGTGCCAGCAGCCCAGAGGAGCGGTACGAGCAGTACTTC.

This clonotype was recorded at least ten times. V usage is TRBV9 and J usage is TRBJ2-5, with 9 positions matching TRBD2. After removal of 4 bases from V and 2 bases from J, the junction contained 3 bases not matched to a gene. The V gene's germline CDR1 is SGDLS and CDR2 YYNGEE. This CDR3 is 14 amino acids long. The CDR3: CASSFSGSQETQYF. CDR3 nucleotides: TGTGCCAGCAGCTTTAGCGGGAGTCAAGAGACCCAGTACTTC.

This chain uses TRBV5-4 with TRBJ1-6, with TRBD1 as a possible D gene (5 bases). The ends were cut back, 0 bases at V and 7 bases at J, with 8 bases in the middle. There are 14 residues in the CDR3. CDR1 SGHNT and CDR2 YYREEE come from the germline V gene (reference sequence). The CDR3 DNA follows: TGTGCCAGCAGCTTGGACCCAGGGAATTCACCCCTCCACTTT. It codes for CASSLDPGNSPLHF.

As regards this clonotype: Likely a read error: the CDR3 ends without its conserved phenylalanine or tryptophan. The V call is TRBV10-2, the J call TRBJ1-1, with D perhaps TRBD1 (5 bases). The CDR3 runs to 13 residues. The ends were cut back, 6 bases at V and 4 bases at J, with 12 bases in the middle. CDR1 and CDR2 from the germline V gene are WSHSY and SAAADI. Here the CDR3 DNA reads TGCGCCAGCAGCGAAGGGAGGGGCACTGAAGCTTTCCTT. Protein: CASSEGRGTEAFL.

The table lists this clonotype with a few counts. The V call is TRBV20-1, the J call TRBJ1-1; 9 bases are shared with TRBD1. The germline V gene encodes CDR1 DFQATT and CDR2 SNEGSKA (reference sequence). The V segment lost 6 bases and the J segment 5 bases; nucleotides outside the gene matches: 10. The CDR3 is made up of 14 amino acids. The CDR3 DNA sequence: TGCAGTGCGGACCGGGACAGGGTAGGGACTGAAGCTTTCTTT. Translation gives CSADRDRVGTEAFF.

This clonotype was seen repeatedly, ten times or more. The chain recombines TRBV20-1 with TRBJ2-2; TRBD2 is a possible D gene (6 bases). The CDR3 has 15 residues. V gave up 0 bases and J gave up 0 bases, with 8 bases separating them. Per the germline V gene, CDR1 is DFQATT and CDR2 is SNEGSKA (reference sequence). CDR3 nucleotide sequence: TGCAGTGCTAGAGAGCGGGAAACGAACACCGGGGAGCTGTTTTTT. Its translation is CSARERETNTGELFF.

Remarks on this clonotype: A much larger clone differs by one base, so this may be a read error. V and J are TRBV19 and TRBJ2-2, with a tentative D call TRBD2 (6 bases). The CDR3 is 14 amino acids. Trimming took off 4 bases at V and 5 bases at J, with 11 bases between the two ends. Germline lookup yields CDR1 LNHDA and CDR2 SQIVND (reference sequence). CDR3 nucleotide sequence: TGTGCCAGTAGTACCGAGACTAGTACCGGGGAGCTGTTTTTT. It is translated as CASSTETSTGELFF.